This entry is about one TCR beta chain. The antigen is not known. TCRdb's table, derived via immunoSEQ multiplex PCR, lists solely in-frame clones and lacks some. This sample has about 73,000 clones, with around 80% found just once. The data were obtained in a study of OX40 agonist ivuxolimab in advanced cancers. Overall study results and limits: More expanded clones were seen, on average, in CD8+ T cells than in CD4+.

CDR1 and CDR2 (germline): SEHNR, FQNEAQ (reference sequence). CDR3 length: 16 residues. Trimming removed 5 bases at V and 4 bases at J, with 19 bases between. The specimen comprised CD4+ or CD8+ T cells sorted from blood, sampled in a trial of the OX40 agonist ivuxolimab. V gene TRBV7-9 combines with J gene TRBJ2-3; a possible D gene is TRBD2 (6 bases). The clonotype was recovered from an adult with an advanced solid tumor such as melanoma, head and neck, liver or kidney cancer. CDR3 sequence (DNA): TGTGCCAGCAGCCCTCCGACTAGGACTTCCGCAGATACGCAGTATTTT. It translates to CASSPPTRTSADTQYF. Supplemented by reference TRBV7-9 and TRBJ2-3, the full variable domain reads DTGVSQNPRHKITKRGQNVTFRCDPISEHNRLYWYRQTLGQGPEFLTYFQNEAQLEKSRLLSDRFSAERPKGSFSTLEIQRTEQGDSAMYLCASSPPTRTSADTQYFGPGTRLTVL.